Listed below are T cell receptor beta chains from one sample, sequenced in a study of OX40 agonist ivuxolimab in advanced cancers. Clones were sequenced by immunoSEQ multiplex PCR, and TCRdb holds only the in-frame ones, with some missing. The sample consists of under 150,000 clones, over 75% of them appearing once. The sample consisted of CD4+ or CD8+ T cells sorted from blood, taken in a trial of the OX40 agonist ivuxolimab. The receptors were sampled from an adult with an advanced solid tumor such as melanoma, head and neck, liver or kidney cancer. Both conserved end residues are part of each CDR3. A D gene is named only where the DNA matches it firmly. Expanded clones are given a class, and other clones once, few, many or no size at all.

V gene	J gene	clone size	D gene	CDR3 protein	CDR3 DNA
TRBV18	TRBJ1-5	NA	TRBD1	CASSPGTDSNQPQHF	TGTGCCAGCTCACCAGGGACAGATAGCAATCAGCCCCAGCATTTT
TRBV5-6	TRBJ2-3	NA	NA	CASSLIGGGTDTQYF	TGTGCCAGCAGCTTGATTGGCGGGGGCACAGATACGCAGTATTTT
TRBV27	TRBJ1-5	NA	NA	CASSQGGNQPQHF	TGTGCCAGCAGTCAAGGCGGGAATCAGCCCCAGCATTTT
TRBV25-1	TRBJ2-7	NA	TRBD1	CASRRTGFYEQYF	TGTGCCAGCAGGCGGACAGGGTTTTACGAGCAGTACTTC
TRBV7-8	TRBJ2-2	once	TRBD2	CASRGAGGTGELFF	TGTGCCAGCAGGGGGGCGGGGGGCACCGGGGAGCTGTTTTTT
TRBV5-1	TRBJ2-2	NA	NA	CASSVERNTGELFF	TGCGCCAGCAGCGTCGAGCGGAACACCGGGGAGCTGTTTTTT
TRBV9	TRBJ2-7	NA	TRBD2	CASSPTTGTRIYEQYF	TGTGCCAGCAGCCCAACAACCGGGACTAGGATCTACGAGCAGTACTTC
TRBV7-2	TRBJ1-2	NA	NA	CASSLLVTGSSRGGYTF	TGTGCCAGCAGCTTACTCGTCACGGGATCGTCCCGAGGGGGCTACACCTTC
TRBV6-5	TRBJ2-7	NA	TRBD1	CASSYSLTGAYEQYF	TGTGCCAGCAGTTACTCGCTAACAGGGGCCTACGAGCAGTACTTC
TRBV19	TRBJ1-5	NA	TRBD1	CASSRTGDLGPQHF	TGTGCCAGTAGTCGGACAGGGGATCTGGGGCCCCAGCATTTT
TRBV9	TRBJ2-3	NA	TRBD2	CASSRGLAGGRILTDTQYF	TGTGCCAGCAGCCGGGGACTAGCGGGAGGGCGGATTTTGACAGATACGCAGTATTTT
TRBV15	TRBJ1-5	NA	NA	CATSRDHGDEGLGINQPQHF	TGTGCCACCAGCAGAGATCACGGGGATGAAGGACTTGGGATCAATCAGCCCCAGCATTTT
TRBV7-2	TRBJ1-4	NA	NA	CASSLNEKLFF	TGTGCCAGCAGCTTAAACGAAAAACTGTTTTTT
TRBV7-9	TRBJ2-1	NA	TRBD1	CASRRQGAVINEQFF	TGTGCCAGCAGACGACAGGGGGCCGTTATTAATGAGCAGTTCTTC
TRBV7-9	TRBJ2-7	NA	NA	CASSLRGVATYEQYF	TGTGCCAGCAGCCTACGAGGGGTCGCGACCTACGAGCAGTACTTC
TRBV7-2	TRBJ2-3	NA	NA	CASSSLRGLDTQYF	TGTGCCAGCAGCTCCCTCCGGGGCCTAGATACGCAGTATTTT
TRBV4-1	TRBJ1-3	NA	TRBD1	CASSFDRVGNTIYF	TGCGCCAGCAGTTTTGACAGGGTAGGAAACACCATATATTTT
TRBV5-6	TRBJ1-1	NA	NA	CASSLVRGGTEAFF	TGTGCCAGCAGCTTGGTAAGGGGCGGCACTGAAGCTTTCTTT
TRBV7-9	TRBJ1-2	NA	NA	CASSPTDYGYTF	TGTGCCAGCAGCCCCACTGACTATGGCTACACCTTC
TRBV28	TRBJ2-2	NA	NA	CASSLGGASGLTNTGELFF	TGTGCCAGCAGTTTAGGGGGTGCCAGCGGGCTCACGAACACCGGGGAGCTGTTTTTT
TRBV28	TRBJ2-7	NA	NA	CASSQQSRYEQYF	TGTGCCAGCAGTCAACAATCCCGATACGAGCAGTACTTC
TRBV5-4	TRBJ2-3	NA	NA	CASSRYHGGRRPSTDTQYF	TGTGCCAGCAGCAGATACCACGGAGGGAGACGACCTAGCACAGATACGCAGTATTTT
TRBV6-5	TRBJ1-5	NA	NA	CASSYASSNQPQHF	TGTGCCAGCAGTTATGCCAGTTCTAATCAGCCCCAGCATTTT
TRBV28	TRBJ1-3	NA	NA	CASSPAGSSGNTIYF	TGTGCCAGCAGTCCCGCCGGGAGCTCTGGAAACACCATATATTTT
TRBV18	TRBJ2-7	NA	NA	CASSPAGMIYEQYF	TGTGCCAGCTCACCCGCAGGGATGATTTACGAGCAGTACTTC
TRBV14	TRBJ2-7	NA	NA	CASSHFGAGVYEQYF	NA
TRBV7-3	TRBJ2-2	NA	TRBD2	CASSLAGLGLAGNTGELFF	TGTGCCAGCAGCTTAGCGGGTTTGGGACTAGCGGGGAACACCGGGGAGCTGTTTTTT
TRBV13	TRBJ2-1	NA	TRBD2	CASSLGTSGSSYNEQFF	TGTGCCAGCAGCTTAGGTACTAGCGGAAGCTCCTACAATGAGCAGTTCTTC
TRBV18	TRBJ2-7	NA	TRBD1	CASSPPGTGAYEQYF	TGTGCCAGCTCACCGCCCGGGACAGGGGCCTACGAGCAGTACTTC
TRBV18	TRBJ1-3	NA	NA	CASSPESRYSGNTIYF	TGTGCCAGCTCACCAGAAAGCCGGTACTCTGGAAACACCATATATTTT
TRBV9	TRBJ2-5	NA	NA	CASSVATGMQTQYF	TGTGCCAGCAGCGTAGCTACGGGAATGCAGACCCAGTACTTC
TRBV19	TRBJ1-5	NA	TRBD1	CASSSGWNRGYNQPQHF	TGTGCCAGTAGTTCGGGCTGGAACAGGGGCTACAATCAGCCCCAGCATTTT
TRBV5-1	TRBJ2-5	NA	NA	CASSFLAGAGETQYF	TGCGCCAGCAGCTTCCTCGCAGGGGCGGGTGAGACCCAGTACTTC
TRBV11-3	TRBJ2-1	NA	TRBD1	CASSSLTGTGAYNEQFF	TGTGCCAGCAGCTCACTGACCGGGACAGGTGCCTACAATGAGCAGTTCTTC
TRBV4-1	TRBJ2-2	NA	TRBD1	CASSQETGITGELFF	TGCGCCAGCAGCCAAGAGACAGGGATAACCGGGGAGCTGTTTTTT
TRBV4-2	TRBJ2-1	NA	NA	CASSQEPTANEQFF	TGTGCCAGCAGCCAAGAGCCGACAGCGAATGAGCAGTTCTTC
TRBV7-3	TRBJ2-5	NA	NA	CASSPRREETQYF	TGTGCCAGCAGCCCAAGAAGGGAGGAGACCCAGTACTTC
TRBV7-3	TRBJ2-3	NA	NA	CASRHGATDTQYF	TGTGCCAGCAGACACGGGGCGACAGATACGCAGTATTTT
TRBV28	TRBJ2-1	NA	NA	CASSFTVNEQFF	TGTGCCAGCAGTTTTACGGTGAATGAGCAGTTCTTC
TRBV4-2	TRBJ2-7	few	NA	CASSTQSNGEQYF	TGTGCCAGCAGCACTCAGTCAAATGGCGAGCAGTACTTC
TRBV30	TRBJ1-4	NA	NA	CAWSVGHPNEKLFF	TGTGCCTGGAGTGTAGGACACCCGAATGAAAAACTGTTTTTT
TRBV28	TRBJ1-2	NA	NA	CASSLIMEGYYGYTF	TGTGCCAGCAGTTTAATCATGGAGGGCTACTATGGCTACACCTTC
TRBV27	TRBJ1-1	NA	NA	CASSKKGVTEAFF	TGTGCCAGCAGTAAGAAAGGGGTGACTGAAGCTTTCTTT
TRBV29-1	TRBJ1-1	NA	NA	CSVVWGVTEAFF	TGCAGCGTTGTTTGGGGGGTCACTGAAGCTTTCTTT
TRBV7-3	TRBJ2-6	NA	NA	CASSLTAGRTSGANVLTF	TGTGCCAGCAGCTTAACTGCAGGGAGGACCTCTGGGGCCAACGTCCTGACTTTC
TRBV5-8	TRBJ1-1	NA	NA	CASRSGRTEAFF	TGTGCCAGCCGGAGCGGACGGACTGAAGCTTTCTTT
TRBV11-2	TRBJ2-4	few	NA	CASSSQGLDKNIQYF	TGTGCCAGCAGCTCCCAGGGATTAGACAAAAACATTCAGTACTTC
TRBV9	TRBJ1-3	once	NA	CASSGLLATGNTIYF	TGTGCCAGCTCTGGCCTACTAGCCACTGGAAACACCATATATTTT
TRBV7-6	TRBJ2-7	NA	NA	CASSLDRAYEQYF	TGTGCCAGCAGCTTAGATCGTGCCTACGAGCAGTACTTC
TRBV11-2	TRBJ2-7	NA	TRBD1	CASSITRGRNEQYF	TGTGCCAGCAGCATTACCAGGGGGCGGAATGAGCAGTACTTC
TRBV30	TRBJ2-1	NA	TRBD2	CAWSVGREFEQFF	TGTGCCTGGAGTGTAGGGCGGGAGTTTGAGCAGTTCTTC